This T cell receptor beta chain was sequenced in a study of cytomegalovirus exposure and HLA in healthy donors. Study-wide findings and caveats: Prediction of most subjects' HLA-A and HLA-B alleles by TCR beta sequences was reportedly accurate. Sequence variants that were highly shared formed a cluster that was likely a sequencing artifact. A previous analysis found most TCR beta V segments productive roughly 87% or roughly 30% of the time.

The PCR ran on 60 Vbeta and 13 Jbeta primers. Assay used: immunoSEQ multiplex PCR; TCRdb lists only in-frame clones, some missing. This sample has 150,000 or so clones, with around 79% found just once. As to this clone: The antigen is unknown.

Trimming stripped 6 bases from V and 0 bases from J, with 14 bases between. This CDR3 spans 15 amino acids. Germline values: CDR1 MNHEY, CDR2 SVGAGI. The TCR sequence derives from a man between 18 and 29 years old in good health and CMV-seronegative. This sequence joins TRBV6-5 and TRBJ1-1; D call uncertain. Source material: PBMCs. In DNA, the CDR3 is TGTGCCAGCAGGACCCGGTTGGCGGTGAACACTGAAGCTTTCTTT. Amino acid sequence: CASRTRLAVNTEAFF.